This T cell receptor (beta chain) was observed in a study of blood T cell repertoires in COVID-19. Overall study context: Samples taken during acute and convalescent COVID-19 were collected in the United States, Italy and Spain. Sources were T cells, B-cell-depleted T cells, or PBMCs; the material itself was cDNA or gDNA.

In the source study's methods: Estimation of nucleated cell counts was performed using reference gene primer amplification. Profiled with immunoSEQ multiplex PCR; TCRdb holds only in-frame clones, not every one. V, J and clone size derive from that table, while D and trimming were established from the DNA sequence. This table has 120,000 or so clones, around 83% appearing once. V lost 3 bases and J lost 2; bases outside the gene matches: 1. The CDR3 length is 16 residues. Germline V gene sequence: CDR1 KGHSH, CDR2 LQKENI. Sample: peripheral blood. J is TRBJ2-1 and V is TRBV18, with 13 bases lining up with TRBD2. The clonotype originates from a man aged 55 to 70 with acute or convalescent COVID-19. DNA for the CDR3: TGTGCCAGCTCACCTGGGACTAGCGGGACCTACAATGAGCAGTTCTTC. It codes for CASSPGTSGTYNEQFF.